Sequencing of this T cell receptor beta chain was carried out in a study of blood T cell repertoires in COVID-19 (TCRdb year 2020). Looking at the study overall: The collaborator samples originated in the United States, Italy and Spain and spanned the acute and convalescent phases of COVID-19. Where available, HLA class I and class II types were taken from metadata supplied by the sample provider and were not determined by assay-based typing. The prospective study material was composed of cDNA or gDNA derived from T cells, B-cell-depleted T cells, or PBMCs. The repertoires were released in a freely available public database intended as a resource for research on the immune response to SARS-CoV-2. Subjects who had been exposed to COVID-19, were actively infected with it, or had recovered from it provided the deeply sampled blood TCRbeta repertoires that made up the dataset. The samples were drawn from two sources: the first 160 participants of the ongoing ImmuneRACE study, and 950 to 1,500 subjects contributed by 6 global collaborators. A de-identified subject ID, COVID-19 status, age in years and sex were almost always included in the sample metadata.

On this clone itself: Its recognized antigen is unknown. It has no much larger one-base neighbor in the sample; base qualities were not kept.

Each collaborating institution followed its own protocols to collect whole blood in K2EDTA tubes. Collaborator samples were shipped for TCRbeta analysis as frozen whole blood, isolated PBMCs, or DNA extracted from either sample type. The CDR3 runs 17 residues from the cysteine to the phenylalanine. Only the CDR3 DNA stays, 51 bases, in frame from base 1. The CDR1 and CDR2 encoded by the germline V gene are SGDLS and YYNGEE. Relative to germline, V is missing 1 base and J is missing 2 bases, with 12 bases of the junction outside any gene match. Here is what the overall study found, with its caveats: The amount of clinical and demographic metadata varied by source and participant and was provided uncurated.

The immunoSEQ Assay, a bias-controlled multiplex PCR, was used to amplify TCRbeta CDR3 regions from genomic DNA. The study's processing was this. The number of nucleated cells in each sample was estimated from the amplification of reference gene primers within the assay. Sequence reads were collapsed and filtered to measure the absolute abundance of every unique TCRbeta CDR3 rearrangement. Productive Simpson clonality was computed per sample as the square root of Simpson's diversity index over productive rearrangements. TCRdb re-hosts the immuneACCESS table, in-frame sequences only. Its copies lack some clones; in the studies checked, an unresolved V gene accounts for under half of them, and the cause for the rest is not known. The V and J calls and the clone size are those of that table, but D and trimming were determined from the DNA. This sample has about 160,000 clones in its table, and about 85% of those were observed once. The ten top clones hold about 0.95% of the sample.

The origin of this receptor is a man in his forties or fifties with acute or convalescent COVID-19. This receptor chain uses TRBV9 and TRBJ2-7; the central 7 bases match TRBD2. Sequenced input: peripheral blood. For the CDR3, the sequence is CASSVTGSGSTAYEQYF. The DNA sequence is given as TGTGCCAGCAGCGTAACCGGTAGCGGGTCGACCGCCTACGAGCAGTACTTC. Supplemented by the reference TRBV9 and TRBJ2-7 proteins around the CDR3, the complete variable domain is DSGVTQTPKHLITATGQRVTLRCSPRSGDLSVYWYQQSLDQGLQFLIQYYNGEERAKGNILERFSAQQFPDLHSELNLSSLELGDSALYFCASSVTGSGSTAYEQYFGPGTRLTVT.